This entry is about one T cell receptor (beta chain). This specimen belongs to a study of blood T cell repertoires in COVID-19. V dropped 7 bases and J dropped 5; count of bases not matched to a gene: 4. Looked up from germline, CDR1 is MNHNY and CDR2 is SVGAGI (reference sequence). The CDR3 contains 12 residues. Using immunoSEQ multiplex PCR, the repertoire was profiled, and TCRdb retains in-frame clones only, with some absent. The table has 200,000 to 300,000 clones, approximately 86% seen once. The chain uses TRBV6-6 and TRBJ1-1, with TRBD1 identical over 7 bases. This TCR was sampled from a woman aged 60 to 75 with COVID-19, enrolled during active disease. Sequencing was done on a sample of peripheral blood. The CDR3 spells CASNSGGTEAFF. CDR3 nucleotides: TGTGCCAGCAACTCAGGGGGGACTGAAGCTTTCTTT.